Listed below are T cell receptor beta chains from one sample, sequenced in a study of blood T cell repertoires in COVID-19. Using immunoSEQ multiplex PCR, the repertoire was profiled, and TCRdb retains in-frame clones only, with some absent. The sample gives 140,000 to 150,000 clones, roughly 84% of which show up once; more than 5% is in the top ten. Specimen: PBMCs or T cells enriched from blood (not recorded which). These receptors were collected from a woman in her forties or fifties who had been exposed to COVID-19. The CDR3 runs from the conserved cysteine through the conserved F or W. A D gene is named only where the DNA matches it firmly. Some rows have no size entry. The others give once, few or many, or a class for an expanded clone.

CDR3nt,CDR3aa,abundance,j_gene,v_gene,d_gene,len
TGTGCCAGCAGGGGGGGTGTCCAGCGGTCCCGGATTGGGGAGCTGTTTTTT,CASRGGVQRSRIGELFF,.,TRBJ2-2,TRBV2,.,17
TGTGCCAGTAGTATTGGGACAGGGGGGAACGAGCAGTACTTC,CASSIGTGGNEQYF,many,TRBJ2-7,TRBV19,TRBD1,14
TGCAGCTGGGCGGGACTTGTGGGGGATACGCAGTATTTT,CSWAGLVGDTQYF,few,TRBJ2-3,TRBV29-1,.,13
TGTGCCAGTAGTATCGTTGGGCGATCCGGCGGGTCTGGGGCCAACGTCCTGACTTTC,CASSIVGRSGGSGANVLTF,.,TRBJ2-6,TRBV19,.,19
TGTGCCATCAGTGAGACAGGACTAGCGGGAGTGGGGGATACGCAGTATTTT,CAISETGLAGVGDTQYF,.,TRBJ2-3,TRBV10-3,TRBD2,17
TGTGCCAGCAGCTTAGGCGGGAGTGCAGATACGCAGTATTTT,CASSLGGSADTQYF,.,TRBJ2-3,TRBV7-2,TRBD2,14
TGCGCCAGCAGCCCGGGACAGGGATTAAACGAGCAGTACTTC,CASSPGQGLNEQYF,.,TRBJ2-7,TRBV5-1,TRBD1,14
TGTGCCAGCAGCTTGGGGGCCGGGACAGGGTACACAGATACGCAGTATTTT,CASSLGAGTGYTDTQYF,.,TRBJ2-3,TRBV7-2,TRBD1,17
TGCGCCAGCAGCTCTACAGGGAACTCCTACAATGAGCAGTTCTTC,CASSSTGNSYNEQFF,.,TRBJ2-1,TRBV5-1,.,15
TGTGCCACCTCCGACGGGGGATTAGGTGAGCAGTTCTTC,CATSDGGLGEQFF,few,TRBJ2-1,TRBV24-1,.,13
TGCGCCAGCAGCCCCGGGGGACGGGGGACAGGGGGCAATGAGCAGTTCTTC,CASSPGGRGTGGNEQFF,.,TRBJ2-1,TRBV5-1,TRBD1,17
TGTGCCAGCAGCCTGAGACTAGCGGGAGGGTTATACAATGAGCAGTTCTTC,CASSLRLAGGLYNEQFF,.,TRBJ2-1,TRBV14,TRBD2,17
TGCGCCAGCAGCCAAGATCTAGGGACAGGGAAGGGTGAAGCTTTCTTT,CASSQDLGTGKGEAFF,few,TRBJ1-1,TRBV4-3,TRBD1,16
TGTGCTAGTGGCCCTCTGACTAGGGTCGTTTACAATGAGCAGTTCTTC,CASGPLTRVVYNEQFF,.,TRBJ2-1,TRBV12-5,.,16
TGTGCCACCAGTGAGGCGGGAGAGTTGGCCGGGGAGCTGTTTTTT,CATSEAGELAGELFF,.,TRBJ2-2,TRBV24-1,TRBD2,15
TGTGCCAGCAGCTTTGGGAGGACTGAAGCTTTCTTT,CASSFGRTEAFF,many,TRBJ1-1,TRBV5-4,.,12
TGTGCCACCAGGGGGGACACCCGGGATCAGCCCCAGCATTTT,CATRGDTRDQPQHF,.,TRBJ1-5,TRBV6-5,TRBD1,14
TGTGCCAGCAGCTCAAGCGGGAGGGTCTACAATGAGCAGTTCTTC,CASSSSGRVYNEQFF,.,TRBJ2-1,TRBV3-1/TRBV3-2,TRBD2,15
TGTGCCAGCAGCTTAGGAGCGGGACTAGCTTCTGCCGGGGAGCTGTTTTTT,CASSLGAGLASAGELFF,.,TRBJ2-2,TRBV7-6,TRBD2,17
TGTGCCAGCAGCGTAGGGAGCCCTGGGGGCCGCACAGATACGCAGTATTTT,CASSVGSPGGRTDTQYF,.,TRBJ2-3,TRBV9,.,17
TGTGCCAGCAGCCTCGGGACTAGCGGGGGGGCTGGAGATACGCAGTATTTT,CASSLGTSGGAGDTQYF,.,TRBJ2-3,TRBV7-3,TRBD2,17
TGTGCCATCAGTGGGGGGACAGGGACTGAAGCTTTCTTT,CAISGGTGTEAFF,.,TRBJ1-1,TRBV10-3,TRBD1,13
TGCAGCGTTCCGACGGGAAGTGGATACGAGCAGTACTTC,CSVPTGSGYEQYF,.,TRBJ2-7,TRBV29-1,.,13
TGTGCCAGCAGCTCCCGGGCTTCTAGCGGGAGGGTCCTAGCCAAAAACATTCAGTACTTC,CASSSRASSGRVLAKNIQYF,.,TRBJ2-4,TRBV13,TRBD2,20
TGTGCCAGCAGCTATCGGGGTAATAATTCACCCCTCCACTTT,CASSYRGNNSPLHF,.,TRBJ1-6,TRBV5-6,.,14
TGTGCCAGCAGCCCGCGGGACCTCTACACCTTC,CASSPRDLYTF,.,TRBJ1-2,TRBV7-8,.,11
TGTGCCAGCAGCCAAAAGGGGTTGCCTTGGTATGGCTACACCTTC,CASSQKGLPWYGYTF,many,TRBJ1-2,TRBV14,.,15